Presented here are 26 T cell receptor beta chains from one specimen sequenced in a study of T-cell memory formation after mild COVID-19. MiXCR, applied by TCRdb to the 5' RACE reads, yields one record per CDR3 protein. The top ten hold 39% of the sample, which has roughly 110,000 distinct CDR3 sequences, roughly 14% seen once. The source material was PBMCs or a T cell subset sorted from them (not recorded which). Receptor source: a man aged 18 to 29 who had mild COVID-19 (a few samples of this study predate the infection). Cell type and time point are not known.

The chain combines TRBV15 with TRBJ1-1; no reliable D call. The CDR3 runs to 15 residues. V shed 0 bases and J shed 3 bases, with 11 bases lying between them. CDR1 LNHNV and CDR2 YYDKDF come from the germline V gene (reference sequence). CDR3 protein: CATSRDPGRDTEAFF. As DNA, the CDR3 is TGTGCCACCAGCAGAGATCCGGGGAGGGACACTGAAGCTTTCTTT.

This chain connects TRBV7-9 to TRBJ2-1; D is ambiguous. Germline values: CDR1 SEHNR, CDR2 FQNEAQ (reference sequence). The CDR3 runs to 15 residues. Trimming stripped 1 base from V and 8 bases from J, with 15 bases between. CDR3 in DNA: TGTGCCAGCAGCTTAGTAGCTCAAGGGTCTCATGAGCAGTTCTTC. Protein product: CASSLVAQGSHEQFF.

This rearrangement joins TRBV7-2 to TRBJ2-3; 14 nucleotides match TRBD2. The CDR3 has 16 residues. V lost 4 bases, J lost 5 bases, and 5 bases stayed unmatched. In germline, CDR1 is SGHTA, CDR2 FQGNSA. The CDR3 region has the DNA TGTGCCAGCAGCTCCGGACTAGCGGGGGGAAGAGATACGCAGTATTTT. This codes for CASSSGLAGGRDTQYF.

The chain combines TRBV5-1 with TRBJ2-2; 12 nucleotides align to TRBD2. The V gene's germline CDR1 is SGHRS and CDR2 YFSETQ. Trimming took 7 bases from V and 4 from J; bases not matched to a gene: 2. This CDR3 is 14 amino acids long. CDR3 coding DNA: TGCGCCAGCCGGACTAGCGGGGCCACCGGGGAGCTGTTTTTT. Translation: CASRTSGATGELFF. Complete variable domain (other parts from reference TRBV5-1 and TRBJ2-2): KAGVTQTPRYLIKTRGQQVTLSCSPISGHRSVSWYQQTPGQGLQFLFEYFSETQRNKGNFPGRFSGRQFSNSRSEMNVSTLELGDSALYLCASRTSGATGELFFGEGSRLTVL.

The chain has TRBV19 and TRBJ2-3, with TRBD1 matching 7 bases. This CDR3 spans 14 amino acids. The germline V gene has CDR1 LNHDA and CDR2 SQIVND (reference sequence). The trim removed 11 bases at V and 1 base at J, leaving 9 bases unmatched. Written as DNA, the CDR3 is TGTGCCGTGGGGACGAGGGGGCGCACAGATACGCAGTATTTT. Protein product: CAVGTRGRTDTQYF.

This clonotype was seen more than once but under ten times. The chain combines TRBV7-3 with TRBJ2-1, with TRBD2 matching over 11 bases. Germline CDR1 is SGHTA and CDR2 is FQGTGA. The CDR3 extends over 15 amino acids. With 5 bases clipped from V and 4 bases from J, the junction kept 4 bases outside the gene matches. The CDR3 DNA follows: TGTGCCAGCAGCAAGACTAGCGGGGTATACAATGAGCAGTTCTTC. Translated, it gives CASSKTSGVYNEQFF.

The table lists this clonotype with a count of one. This chain uses TRBV4-1 with TRBJ1-1; weak D call: TRBD1 (5 bases). Germline V gene sequence: CDR1 MGHRA, CDR2 YSYEKL. V lost 0 bases and J 0 bases, leaving 8 bases between the germline ends. The CDR3 runs to 15 residues. This CDR3 is CASSQETGMNTEAFF. The CDR3, as DNA: TGCGCCAGCAGCCAAGAAACAGGAATGAACACTGAAGCTTTCTTT.

This clonotype was detected a few times. The chain carries TRBV6-5 and TRBJ2-5; weak D call: TRBD2 (5 bases). The CDR3 is 13 amino acids. Germline V gives CDR1 MNHEY, CDR2 SVGAGI. Deletions cut 2 bases from V and 6 bases from J, with 10 bases between. CDR3 in amino acids: CASSYAGPKTQYF. Here the CDR3 DNA reads TGTGCCAGCAGTTACGCGGGTCCCAAGACCCAGTACTTC.

This clonotype has a handful of counts. The V call is TRBV15, the J call TRBJ1-2, with D hard to call. The V gene's germline CDR1 is LNHNV and CDR2 YYDKDF (reference sequence). Trimming removed 0 bases at V and 8 bases at J, with 10 bases between. The CDR3 totals 13 residues. The CDR3 is CATSRDRTEGYTF. DNA of the CDR3: TGTGCCACCAGCAGAGACCGAACAGAAGGCTACACCTTC.

This clonotype was seen only a few times. This chain joins TRBV11-2 and TRBJ1-2; the match to TRBD1 covers 12 bases. The germline gives CDR1 SGHAT, CDR2 FQNNGV. This CDR3 spans 17 amino acids. The trim removed 2 bases at V and 1 base at J, leaving 5 bases unmatched. The CDR3 protein is CASSLWDRGLHNYGYTF. The CDR3 DNA follows: TGTGCCAGCAGCTTATGGGACAGGGGGCTTCATAACTATGGCTACACCTTC.

The table lists this clonotype with a few counts. The chain has TRBV7-9 and TRBJ2-7; 7 bases are a match to TRBD1. Germline values: CDR1 SEHNR, CDR2 FQNEAQ (reference sequence). Losses at the gene ends were 4 bases for V and 2 bases for J; bases not matched to a gene: 8. This CDR3 has 15 residues. CDR3 in amino acids: CASSSLTGIPYEQYF. CDR3 DNA: TGTGCCAGCAGCTCTCTGACAGGGATCCCCTACGAGCAGTACTTC.

The V and J genes are TRBV12-3 or TRBV12-4 and TRBJ1-3; D is uncertain. Trimming cost V 7 bases and J 2 bases, with 9 bases left between them. This CDR3 has 13 amino acids. The DNA for the CDR3 is TGTGCCAGCATCGCCGACGCTGGAAACACCATATATTTT. Amino acids: CASIADAGNTIYF.

J is TRBJ2-3 and V is TRBV13; tentative D call: TRBD1 (5 bases). This CDR3 contains 13 residues. V was trimmed by 5 bases and J by 5 bases, leaving 11 bases between them. Germline V gene data show CDR1 as PRHDT and CDR2 as FYEKMQ (reference sequence). The CDR3 sequence: CASSRTSVDTQYF. The CDR3 DNA follows: TGTGCCAGCAGCCGGACAAGCGTAGATACGCAGTATTTT.

The V gene is TRBV5-1, the J gene TRBJ2-6, with D possibly being TRBD2 (7 bases). Trimming took 4 bases from V and 2 from J, leaving 22 bases between them. CDR1 SGHRS and CDR2 YFSETQ come from the germline V gene. This CDR3 is 19 amino acids long. Written as DNA, the CDR3 is TGCGCCAGCAGCCCCGGTGGGGGGGCGTCGCCCACTGGGGCCAACGTCCTGACTTTC. This codes for CASSPGGGASPTGANVLTF.

Details on this clonotype: This sequence may be a read error, since a much larger clone differs from it by one base. This rearrangement joins TRBV6-4 to TRBJ2-3; D is perhaps TRBD2 (6 bases). The V and J ends lost 3 bases and 4 bases respectively, with 11 bases between them. CDR1 is MRHNA and CDR2 is SNTAGT in the germline V gene. This CDR3 has 14 amino acids. The CDR3 region has the DNA TGTGCCAGCAGTGAAGGAGGGTGGGCAGATACGCAGTATTTT. Residues: CASSEGGWADTQYF.

This chain connects TRBV28 to TRBJ2-6; TRBD1 matches at 9 bases. V trimming: 2 bases; J trimming: 8 bases; junction bases outside the gene matches: 4. The CDR3 covers 15 residues. The germline CDR1 and CDR2 sequences are MDHEN and SYDVKM. The CDR3 loop reads CASSLGDRETNVLTF. The CDR3 DNA sequence: TGTGCCAGCAGTTTAGGGGACAGGGAGACCAACGTCCTGACTTTC.

The V and J genes are TRBV29-1 and TRBJ2-7, with 11 bases fitting TRBD2. The CDR3 runs 14 residues. Germline trimming cut 5 bases from V and 2 bases from J; bases unmatched to any gene: 5. Germline loops: CDR1 SQVTM, CDR2 ANQGSEA. CDR3 sequence reads: CSVLTSGAPYEQYF. CDR3 coding DNA: TGCAGCGTTTTGACTAGCGGGGCCCCCTACGAGCAGTACTTC.

The chain combines TRBV6-6 with TRBJ2-7, with D perhaps given as TRBD1 or TRBD2 (5 bases each). The CDR3 runs 15 residues. The germline V gene encodes CDR1 MNHNY and CDR2 SVGAGI (reference sequence). Trimming pared 2 bases from V and 7 bases from J, leaving 18 bases between. CDR3 bases: TGTGCCAGCAGTTACGGGACGGACCCGCTCCAGGAGCAGTACGTC. Its translation: CASSYGTDPLQEQYV.

This clonotype was seen only a few times. This chain joins TRBV5-6 and TRBJ2-3, with TRBD1 as a possible D gene (6 bases). This CDR3 is built from 16 residues. Per the germline V gene, CDR1 is SGHDT and CDR2 is YYEEEE. Trimming shortened V by 0 bases and J by 2 bases, and 13 bases separated the two germline ends. The CDR3 DNA follows: TGTGCCAGCAGCTTGGCAGGGGCCACGGACACAGATACGCAGTATTTT. Protein product: CASSLAGATDTDTQYF.

This clonotype showed up many times. CDR3 in DNA: TGTGCCACCATGGACGGTTCCTACAATGAGCAGTTCTTC. This encodes CATMDGSYNEQFF. The genes are TRBV12-3 or TRBV12-4 and TRBJ2-1; D ambiguous. CDR3 size: 13 residues. V shed 10 bases and J shed 1 base, with 11 bases lying between them.

There are a few counts of this clonotype. This sequence joins TRBV12-3 or TRBV12-4 and TRBJ1-2, with D perhaps matching TRBD1 (5 bases). Trimming stripped 10 bases from V and 8 bases from J, with 20 bases between. This CDR3 is built from 13 residues. CDR3 sequence: CATHEVHWGGYTF. The DNA for the CDR3 is TGTGCCACCCATGAGGTTCACTGGGGCGGCTACACCTTC.

This clonotype was detected a few times. The CDR3 DNA sequence: TGTGCCAGCAGCAATGGACTAGCGGGGGGCACCGGGGAGCTGTTTTTT. This translates into CASSNGLAGGTGELFF. The genes are TRBV7-2 and TRBJ2-2; TRBD2 matches at 14 bases. V gave up 5 bases and J gave up 4 bases; unmatched junction bases: 3. The CDR3 sequence is 16 residues long. Germline loops: CDR1 SGHTA, CDR2 FQGNSA.

This clonotype has more than one count but fewer than ten. The V gene is TRBV7-9, the J gene TRBJ2-7; D may be TRBD1 (5 bases). V lost 5 bases and J 3 bases, leaving 11 bases between the germline ends. The CDR3 spans 13 residues. From germline, CDR1 is SEHNR and CDR2 FQNEAQ (reference sequence). The DNA of the CDR3 is TGTGCCAGCAGCGTTGGGGCAAACTACGAGCAGTACGTC. Its protein is CASSVGANYEQYV.

This clonotype was observed a few times. The rearrangement uses TRBV6-1 and TRBJ2-3; perhaps TRBD1 as D (5 bases). CDR3 length: 15 residues. V was pared by 1 base and J by 2 bases, with 10 bases between. Looked up from germline, CDR1 is MNHNS and CDR2 is SASEGT. The CDR3 region is CASSEGTGHTDTQYF. CDR3 DNA sequence: TGTGCCAGCAGTGAAGGGACCGGACACACAGATACGCAGTATTTT.

This clonotype was found a few times. The rearrangement uses TRBV9 and TRBJ2-3; 10 bases align to TRBD2. The CDR3 extends over 15 amino acids. CDR1 and CDR2 (germline): SGDLS, YYNGEE. V trimming: 2 bases; J trimming: 1 base; junction bases outside the gene matches: 1. The CDR3 coding sequence is TGTGCCAGCAGCGTGCTAGCGGGGGGCACAGATACGCAGTATTTT. Translated, it gives CASSVLAGGTDTQYF.

This clonotype was detected only a few times. The chain is built from TRBV12-3 or TRBV12-4 and TRBJ1-1; D is unclear. The CDR3 length is 14 residues. The V gene lost 3 bases and the J gene lost 0 bases, with 8 bases spanning the gap. DNA for the CDR3: TGTGCCAGCAGTTTCCCCGCAATGAACACTGAAGCTTTCTTT. Translating it yields CASSFPAMNTEAFF.